These 5 T cell receptor beta chains originate from one sample sequenced in a study of identical twins (dated by TCRdb to between 2015 and 2016). The library was prepared using 5' RACE. Sequencer: Illumina HiSeq 2000. TCRdb redid the processing of the public reads, applying fastp at Q25 and MiXCR, and retained in-frame beta chains. Identical CDR3 proteins give one entry, which carries the most common genes and DNA. The sample table records about 700,000 distinct CDR3 sequences; 8% to 9% of these occur just once. Clones ranked in the top ten supply 0.8% to 1% of the sample. Another study also made use of these data, one on yellow fever vaccine responses in identical twins.

The source material was PBMCs. All receptors derive from a woman between 18 and 29 years old in good health.

This chain uses TRBV7-8 with TRBJ2-6; the match to TRBD2 covers 9 bases. The trim removed 5 bases at V and 0 bases at J, leaving 8 bases unmatched. The length of the CDR3 is 18 residues. The germline CDR1 and CDR2 sequences are SGHVS and FQNEAQ. This CDR3 is CASSRIAGVVSGANVLTF. The CDR3 DNA sequence: TGTGCCAGCAGCCGTATAGCGGGAGTCGTCTCTGGGGCCAACGTCCTGACTTTC. The full variable domain, in which reference TRBV7-8 and TRBJ2-6 provide the parts outside the CDR3, is GAGVSQSPRYKVAKRGQDVALRCDPISGHVSLFWYQQALGQGPEFLTYFQNEAQLDKSGLPSDRFFAERPEGSVSTLKIQRTQQEDSAVYLCASSRIAGVVSGANVLTFGAGSRLTVL.

This clonotype was recorded a few times. V usage is TRBV10-2 and J usage is TRBJ1-6; no definite D call. Between the trimmed V and J ends, which lost 8 bases and 11 bases, there was a span of 13 bases. CDR1 and CDR2 (germline): WSHSY, SAAADI. The CDR3 consists of 12 residues. The CDR3 region is CASSPGETPLHF. The CDR3 DNA reads as TGCGCCAGCTCCCCGGGAGAGACACCCCTCCACTTT.

The chain links TRBV12-3 or TRBV12-4 to TRBJ2-3; D ambiguous. CDR3 length: 15 residues. V was shortened by 3 bases and J by 2 bases, with 12 bases between the two germline ends. CDR3 nucleotides: TGTGCCAGCAGTTTGCTACTATCCAACACAGATACGCAGTATTTT. It encodes CASSLLLSNTDTQYF.

There are many counts of this clonotype. This chain uses TRBV4-3 with TRBJ1-5; D uncertain. CDR1 is LGHNA, CDR2 YSLEER, per germline. The CDR3 contains 13 residues. V lost 1 base, J lost 10 bases, and 11 bases lay in between. The CDR3 protein is CASSQALSSPQHF. The DNA of the CDR3 is TGCGCCAGCAGCCAAGCTCTCAGTTCCCCCCAGCATTTT.

This clonotype came up a few times. This chain uses TRBV6-2 or TRBV6-3 with TRBJ2-7; D is unclear. Trimming took 2 bases from V and 0 from J, leaving 11 bases between them. From germline, CDR1 is MNHEY and CDR2 SVGEGT. CDR3 length: 15 amino acids. DNA of the CDR3: TGTGCCAGCAGTTACGGCGGTAAGAGCTCCTACGAGCAGTACTTC. Its translation: CASSYGGKSSYEQYF.